What follows is one T cell receptor beta chain and its context. The antigen remains undetermined. The sample originates from a study of T cell responses to AZD1222 COVID-19 vaccine. The CDR3 is 13 amino acids. V shed 6 bases, J shed 11 bases, and the junction held 6 bases outside the gene matches. Germline V CDR1 and CDR2: ENHRY, SYGVKD. Only in-frame clones appear in the TCRdb table, and some are missing; sequencing was by immunoSEQ multiplex PCR. Altogether 120,000 to 150,000 clones are present, just over 90% being singletons, with the ten largest covering roughly 2.9%. Findings of the study overall: Spike regions recognized by vaccine-associated CD4 TCRs spanned the protein, led by 160-218 and 743-854.

V and J are TRBV10-3 and TRBJ1-6; 8 bases align to TRBD1. Material: peripheral blood, obtained on day 0 of MenACWY control vaccination. This sequence was found in an adult in good health. CDR3 residues: CAIREDRDTPLHF. CDR3 coding DNA: TGTGCCATCAGAGAGGACAGGGATACACCCCTCCACTTT.